This T cell receptor beta chain came from a study of blood T cell repertoires in COVID-19. CDR1 SGDLS and CDR2 YYNGEE come from the germline V gene. V was shortened by 0 bases and J by 8 bases, with 11 bases between the two germline ends. This CDR3 has 13 amino acids. Repertoires were generated with immunoSEQ multiplex PCR, while TCRdb's copy carries only in-frame clones and drops some. The sample has some 490,000 clones; approximately 90% are singletons. This receptor was taken from a woman aged 55-70 years who had recovered from COVID-19. The genes are TRBV9 and TRBJ1-2, with unresolved D. Sequencing used PBMCs or T cells enriched from blood (not recorded which). The CDR3 is CASSVAGLGGYTF. CDR3 DNA: TGTGCCAGCAGCGTAGCGGGGTTAGGAGGCTACACCTTC.